Listed here are 30 T cell receptor beta chains from one sample, sequenced in a study of monozygotic twins with cystic fibrosis. Measured with immunoSEQ multiplex PCR; TCRdb has only the in-frame clones, and not every one. The sample carries about 24,000 clones, approximately 90% recorded once. The sample taken for sequencing was blood. These receptors all come from a girl aged 2 to 9 with cystic fibrosis.

The count of this clone is one. V gene TRBV5-1 combines with J gene TRBJ2-7; 9 bases fit TRBD2. The trim removed 7 bases at V and 9 bases at J, leaving 14 bases unmatched. Per germline, CDR1 SGHRS and CDR2 YFSETQ. This CDR3 has 14 amino acids. CDR3 residues: CASDSGGETGSQYF. For the CDR3, the DNA is TGCGCCAGCGATAGCGGGGGTGAAACTGGATCGCAGTACTTC.

The gene calls are TRBV7-9 and TRBJ1-5, with unresolved D. V was shortened by 4 bases and J by 4 bases, with 11 bases between the two germline ends. CDR3 length: 14 residues. CDR1 is SEHNR and CDR2 is FQNEAQ in the germline V gene (reference sequence). CDR3 loop: CASSYRGPNQPQHF. Here the CDR3 DNA reads TGTGCCAGCAGCTACCGTGGACCTAATCAGCCCCAGCATTTT.

The chain uses TRBV9 and TRBJ2-7; tentatively, D is TRBD1 (5 bases). CDR1 SGDLS and CDR2 YYNGEE come from the germline V gene. CDR3 length equals 13 residues. V lost 4 bases and J lost 2, with 10 bases in between. The CDR3 region is CASSPGRPYEQYF. In nucleotides, the CDR3 is TGTGCCAGCAGCCCAGGGCGCCCCTACGAGCAGTACTTC.

V and J are TRBV7-8 and TRBJ2-7, with TRBD2 identical over 10 bases. The CDR3 totals 16 residues. Germline V CDR1 and CDR2: SGHVS, FQNEAQ. The V segment lost 3 bases and the J segment 2 bases; nucleotides outside the gene matches: 7. CDR3 amino acids: CASSFRTSGFTYEQYF. In DNA, the CDR3 is TGTGCCAGCAGCTTCAGGACTAGCGGTTTCACCTACGAGCAGTACTTC. Drawing the rest from reference TRBV7-8 and TRBJ2-7, the complete variable domain is GAGVSQSPRYKVAKRGQDVALRCDPISGHVSLFWYQQALGQGPEFLTYFQNEAQLDKSGLPSDRFFAERPEGSVSTLKIQRTQQEDSAVYLCASSFRTSGFTYEQYFGPGTRLTVT.

The V call is TRBV11-2, the J call TRBJ1-2; 9 nucleotides line up with TRBD1. This CDR3 is 18 amino acids long. The V and J ends lost 6 bases and 8 bases, in that order; junction bases with no gene match: 22. Germline loops: CDR1 SGHAT, CDR2 FQNNGV. CDR3 coding DNA: TGTGCCAGCAGTCGACTGACACAGGGGGCCCGTGGCCCTGGGGGCTACACCTTC. This codes for CASSRLTQGARGPGGYTF. The variable domain in full, with the rest retrieved from reference TRBV11-2 and TRBJ1-2, is EAGVAQSPRYKIIEKRQSVAFWCNPISGHATLYWYQQILGQGPKLLIQFQNNGVVDDSQLPKDRFSAERLKGVDSTLKIQPAKLEDSAVYLCASSRLTQGARGPGGYTFGSGTRLTVV.

The chain is built from TRBV14 and TRBJ1-4, with D unclear. V was clipped by 3 bases and J by 5 bases, with 7 bases between them. From germline, CDR1 is SGHDN and CDR2 FVKESK. The CDR3 spans 13 residues. The CDR3: CASSQSLNEKLFF. The CDR3 nucleotides read TGTGCCAGCAGCCAGAGCCTGAATGAAAAACTGTTTTTT.

The count of this clone is one. This rearrangement joins TRBV5-6 to TRBJ1-6, with no clear D. Trimming left V 4 bases short and J 2 bases short, with 22 bases between. Germline V lookup: CDR1 SGHDT, CDR2 YYEEEE. This CDR3 spans 19 amino acids. The CDR3 nucleotides read TGTGCCAGCAGCCTGGTAGAGGGCAAGGCAGTCCCCTATAATTCACCCCTCCACTTT. This encodes CASSLVEGKAVPYNSPLHF.

This clone has only one observation. The chain employs TRBV14 and TRBJ2-7; the D gene is possibly TRBD1 (5 bases). The germline V gene has CDR1 SGHDN and CDR2 FVKESK. Trimming pared 5 bases from V and 3 bases from J, leaving 17 bases between. The CDR3 contains 15 residues. DNA of the CDR3: TGTGCCAGCAGCGGCACGAACAGGCGATTCTACGAGCAGTACTTC. As protein: CASSGTNRRFYEQYF.

CDR3 sequence: CASSISIYNEQFF. CDR3 coding DNA: TGTGCCAGTAGTATATCCATCTACAATGAGCAGTTCTTC. The J gene is TRBJ2-1, the V gene TRBV19; D unclear. V lost 2 bases and J lost 3, with 5 bases in between. This CDR3 is 13 amino acids long. The germline V gene has CDR1 LNHDA and CDR2 SQIVND (reference sequence). The full variable domain, in which reference TRBV19 and TRBJ2-1 provide the parts outside the CDR3, is DGGITQSPKYLFRKEGQNVTLSCEQNLNHDAMYWYRQDPGQGLRLIYYSQIVNDFQKGDIAEGYSVSREKKESFPLTVTSAQKNPTAFYLCASSISIYNEQFFGPGTRLTVL.

This chain links TRBV27 with TRBJ1-3, with TRBD1 as a possible D gene (6 bases). This CDR3 contains 14 residues. Germline V gives CDR1 MNHEY, CDR2 SMNVEV (reference sequence). Trimming stripped 10 bases from V and 0 bases from J, with 13 bases between. CDR3 protein: CATMGTSSGNTIYF. The CDR3 bases are TGTGCCACCATGGGGACAAGCTCTGGAAACACCATATATTTT.

The chain couples TRBV4-1 to TRBJ1-5, with D tentatively TRBD1 (5 bases). The V end was cut by 0 bases, the J end by 0 bases, with 9 bases between. Germline loops: CDR1 MGHRA, CDR2 YSYEKL. This CDR3 is built from 16 residues. CDR3 coding DNA: TGCGCCAGCAGCCAAGACAGGGTCGATAGCAATCAGCCCCAGCATTTT. The encoded protein is CASSQDRVDSNQPQHF.

This sequence joins TRBV6-1 and TRBJ2-1, with D uncertain. V lost 7 bases to trimming and J lost 8 bases, with 12 bases between them. CDR1 and CDR2 (germline): MNHNS, SASEGT. The CDR3 extends over 12 amino acids. Written as DNA, the CDR3 is TGTGCCAGCACCTTCTATTTGGATGAGCAGTTCTTC. Its translation is CASTFYLDEQFF.

There are a few counts of this clone. This rearrangement joins TRBV5-1 to TRBJ1-1; D gene unclear. Trimming removed 4 bases at V and 5 bases at J, with 15 bases between. The CDR3 covers 14 residues. Germline loops: CDR1 SGHRS, CDR2 YFSETQ. CDR3 nucleotides: TGCGCCAGCAGCAGGACGGCTGAAGGGACTGAAGCTTTCTTT. It yields the protein CASSRTAEGTEAFF.

V gene TRBV5-3 combines with J gene TRBJ1-2; no reliable D call. TRBV5-3 is placed among ORFs of uncertain function. Deletions cut 1 base from V and 5 bases from J, with 21 bases between. The CDR3 covers 17 residues. CDR3 loop: CARSLLPKQGDSYGYTF. Here the CDR3 DNA reads TGTGCCAGAAGCTTGCTTCCGAAACAAGGAGACTCATATGGCTACACCTTC.

J is TRBJ2-5 and V is TRBV29-1; D gene ambiguous. Germline assignment: CDR1 SQVTM and CDR2 ANQGSEA. There are 12 residues in the CDR3. V lost 3 bases, J lost 5 bases, and 10 bases lay in between. CDR3 amino acids: CSVDAPSETQYF. CDR3 sequence (DNA): TGCAGCGTTGACGCCCCCTCGGAGACCCAGTACTTC.

The rearrangement joins TRBV5-4 to TRBJ2-7; 8 nucleotides align to TRBD1. The germline V gene encodes CDR1 SGHNT and CDR2 YYREEE (reference sequence). The CDR3 has 16 amino acids. V was pared by 2 bases and J by 7 bases, with 14 bases of the junction left unmatched. Written as DNA, the CDR3 is TGTGCCAGCAGCTTTTTGTTAAGGGACAGGCTCCGGGAGCAGTACTTC. Translated: CASSFLLRDRLREQYF.

The V and J genes are TRBV18 and TRBJ2-7; TRBD1 aligns across 7 bases. The CDR3 is made up of 14 amino acids. Trimming at V came to 6 bases and at J to 3 bases, leaving 8 bases not matched to a gene. Germline V gene data show CDR1 as KGHSH and CDR2 as LQKENI. CDR3 DNA sequence: TGTGCCAGCTCCACCGGGACAGTTTACTACGAGCAGTACTTC. Translating gives CASSTGTVYYEQYF.

This chain uses TRBV5-1 with TRBJ2-5; 8 bases fit TRBD1. The CDR3 totals 16 residues. Germline-derived CDR1 and CDR2 are SGHRS and YFSETQ. V was clipped by 3 bases and J by 1 base; unmatched bases: 8. The CDR3 coding sequence is TGCGCCAGCAGCTCGTTGTGGACAGGGAGCCAAGAGACCCAGTACTTC. It encodes CASSSLWTGSQETQYF.

The chain employs TRBV29-1 and TRBJ2-3; 8 nucleotides agree with TRBD1. With 7 bases clipped from V and 4 bases from J, the junction kept 4 bases outside the gene matches. CDR3 length equals 12 residues. Germline assignment: CDR1 SQVTM and CDR2 ANQGSEA. The CDR3 reads CSDRTGPDTQYF. The CDR3 DNA reads TGCAGCGATCGGACAGGGCCAGATACGCAGTATTTT.

The chain is built from TRBV29-1 and TRBJ2-1; 7 bases map to TRBD2. CDR3 length: 13 residues. Trimming took 5 bases from V and 4 from J; bases not matched to a gene: 5. Germline V gives CDR1 SQVTM, CDR2 ANQGSEA. CDR3 sequence reads: CSVYGGGYNEQFF. The CDR3 nucleotides are TGCAGCGTTTATGGCGGGGGATACAATGAGCAGTTCTTC.

This clone was picked up one time. This chain links TRBV5-6 with TRBJ2-3; D not certain. Germline CDR1 reads SGHDT; CDR2 reads YYEEEE. V dropped 2 bases and J dropped 4 bases, with 2 bases sitting between them. The CDR3 covers 11 residues. CDR3 sequence reads: CASSFADTQYF. The CDR3, as DNA: TGTGCCAGCAGCTTTGCAGATACGCAGTATTTT. The full variable domain, completed using reference TRBV5-6 and TRBJ2-3, is DAGVTQSPTHLIKTRGQQVTLRCSPKSGHDTVSWYQQALGQGPQFIFQYYEEEERQRGNFPDRFSGHQFPNYSSELNVNALLLGDSALYLCASSFADTQYFGPGTRLTVL.

The gene calls are TRBV5-1 and TRBJ2-2; a possible D gene is TRBD1 (5 bases). The CDR3 runs to 14 residues. Trimming pared 0 bases from V and 4 bases from J, leaving 7 bases between. Germline CDR1 and CDR2: SGHRS and YFSETQ. CDR3 in DNA: TGCGCCAGCAGCTTGGAAGGGGCCACCGGGGAGCTGTTTTTT. Protein sequence: CASSLEGATGELFF.

The chain employs TRBV2 and TRBJ2-2; D call uncertain. From germline, CDR1 is SNHLY and CDR2 FYNNEI. V lost 0 bases, J lost 3 bases, and 8 bases lay in between. This CDR3 comprises 15 residues. The CDR3 loop reads CASSEAPADTGELFF. The CDR3, as DNA: TGTGCCAGCAGTGAAGCTCCCGCTGACACCGGGGAGCTGTTTTTT.

The J gene is TRBJ2-7, the V gene TRBV6-5; D is unresolved. CDR3 length: 14 residues. Germline lookup yields CDR1 MNHEY and CDR2 SVGAGI. V lost 0 bases and J 4 bases, leaving 10 bases between the germline ends. CDR3 sequence (DNA): TGTGCCAGCAGTTACTCCCCAGTTTCTTACGAGCAGTACTTC. Encoded protein: CASSYSPVSYEQYF.

This CDR3 is CASSPRHAGQGANYGYTF. The CDR3 coding sequence is TGTGCCAGCAGCCCTAGACACGCGGGACAGGGGGCAAACTATGGCTACACCTTC. The rearrangement links TRBV5-5 to TRBJ1-2; 12 nucleotides match TRBD1. The germline gives CDR1 SGHKS, CDR2 YYEKEE (reference sequence). The trim removed 4 bases at V and 2 bases at J, leaving 12 bases unmatched. The CDR3 runs to 18 residues. The complete variable domain, with remaining parts taken from reference TRBV5-5 and TRBJ1-2, reads DAGVTQSPTHLIKTRGQQVTLRCSPISGHKSVSWYQQVLGQGPQFIFQYYEKEERGRGNFPDRFSARQFPNYSSELNVNALLLGDSALYLCASSPRHAGQGANYGYTFGSGTRLTVV.

CDR3 sequence reads: CMTDDQIGYTF. The CDR3 DNA follows: TGCATGACCGACGACCAAATAGGCTACACCTTC. This chain links TRBV20-1 with TRBJ1-2; D gene ambiguous. The length of the CDR3 is 11 residues. Germline CDR1 and CDR2: DFQATT and SNEGSKA (reference sequence).

The DNA of the CDR3 is TGTGCCAGCAGTTCTGACAGGGCCCACTCCTACGAGCAGTACTTC. Translated: CASSSDRAHSYEQYF. This sequence joins TRBV28 and TRBJ2-7, with 7 bases fitting TRBD1. V lost 4 bases and J lost 0; bases outside the gene matches: 6. Germline CDR1 is MDHEN and CDR2 is SYDVKM. The CDR3 is 15 amino acids.

The J gene is TRBJ2-3, the V gene TRBV4-3, with D unresolved. The CDR3 consists of 17 residues. Trimming took 0 bases from V and 2 from J, leaving 15 bases between them. Germline loops: CDR1 LGHNA, CDR2 YSLEER. DNA of the CDR3: TGCGCCAGCAGCCAAGATTTTGGGCTCCCTACCACAGATACGCAGTATTTT. This sequence encodes CASSQDFGLPTTDTQYF.

The chain employs TRBV15 and TRBJ1-5; tentatively, D is TRBD1 (5 bases). V gave up 5 bases and J gave up 4 bases, with 12 bases separating them. CDR3 length: 14 amino acids. In germline, CDR1 is LNHNV, CDR2 YYDKDF (reference sequence). CDR3 sequence reads: CATSGGVANQPQHF. The CDR3 nucleotides read TGTGCCACCAGCGGGGGGGTGGCGAATCAGCCCCAGCATTTT.

The J gene is TRBJ2-7, the V gene TRBV5-8, with 8 bases identical to TRBD1. J was trimmed by 0 bases and V by 0 bases; bases with no gene match: 11. CDR1 and CDR2 from the germline V gene are SGHTS and YDEGEE. The CDR3 has 18 amino acids. The CDR3 coding sequence is TGTGCCAGCAGCTTGGTGGGGGACGACAGGGGAAGCTCCTACGAGCAGTACTTC. The encoded protein is CASSLVGDDRGSSYEQYF.